What follows is one T cell receptor beta chain and its context. This record comes from a study of blood T cell repertoires in COVID-19. Study summary: COVID-19 samples collected from the United States, Italy and Spain covered acute and convalescent phases. T cells, B-cell-depleted T cells, or PBMCs provided the cDNA or gDNA that served as material.

Per the germline V gene, CDR1 is SGHVS and CDR2 is FQNEAQ. J gave up 4 bases and V 3 bases, and 2 bases lay outside the gene matches. This CDR3 is 15 amino acids long. Measured with immunoSEQ multiplex PCR; TCRdb has only the in-frame clones, and not every one. The sample yields 55,000 to 70,000 clones, roughly 90% seen once. The genes are TRBV7-8 and TRBJ2-1, with 11 bases matching TRBD2. The material sequenced was peripheral blood. The TCR comes from a human donor in a cohort sampled during active COVID-19. The CDR3, as DNA: TGTGCCAGCAGCTTGGCTAGCGGGAGGTACAATGAGCAGTTCTTC. This gives the protein CASSLASGRYNEQFF.